This entry concerns a single TCR beta chain. This sample stems from a study of control samples from healthy donors and cancer patients. Sequencing was performed with immunoSEQ multiplex PCR; in TCRdb, only in-frame clones are kept and a portion is missing. There are 190,000 or so clones in the sample; approximately 95% occur only once, and more than 1.1% lies in the top ten. The germline V gene encodes CDR1 SGHNT and CDR2 YYREEE (reference sequence). V was clipped by 3 bases and J by 2 bases; unmatched bases: 4. The CDR3 runs to 16 residues. J is TRBJ2-2 and V is TRBV5-4; 10 positions agree with TRBD1. Sequencing was done on a sample of blood. The source is a young man in good health. CDR3 DNA sequence: TGTGCCAGCAGCTGGGACAGGGGTTTCAACACCGGGGAGCTGTTTTTT. This gives the protein CASSWDRGFNTGELFF.